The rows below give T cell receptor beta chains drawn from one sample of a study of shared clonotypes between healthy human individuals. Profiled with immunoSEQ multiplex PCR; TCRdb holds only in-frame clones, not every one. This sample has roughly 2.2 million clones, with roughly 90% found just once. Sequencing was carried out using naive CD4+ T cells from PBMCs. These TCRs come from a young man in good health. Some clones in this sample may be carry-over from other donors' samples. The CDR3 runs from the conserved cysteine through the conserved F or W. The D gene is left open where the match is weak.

CASSLFRGMNTEAFF TGTGCCAGCAGCTTATTCCGGGGGATGAACACTGAAGCTTTCTTT . TRBJ1-1 TRBV11-2
CASSLAGADSTDTQYF TGTGCCAGCAGCTTGGCCGGGGCGGATAGCACAGATACGCAGTATTTT . TRBJ2-3 TRBV5-8
CASTNSGGAGYTF TGTGCCAGCACCAATTCAGGGGGTGCTGGCTACACCTTC TRBD1 TRBJ1-2 TRBV5-6
CAISEFGSGSADTQYF TGTGCCATCAGTGAGTTCGGTAGCGGGAGTGCAGATACGCAGTATTTT TRBD2 TRBJ2-3 TRBV10-3
CASSLGASGPSSYEQYF TGTGCCAGCAGCTTAGGTGCTAGCGGCCCGAGCTCCTACGAGCAGTACTTC TRBD2 TRBJ2-7 TRBV7-2
CASSPYGRGSTGGKQYF TGTGCCAGCAGCCCATATGGGAGGGGAAGTACCGGGGGCAAGCAGTACTTC . TRBJ2-7 TRBV7-9
CAIEGQGGTEAFF TGTGCCATCGAGGGACAGGGTGGCACTGAAGCTTTCTTT TRBD1 TRBJ1-1 TRBV10-3
CASSEWDRGLTEAFF TGTGCCAGCAGTGAATGGGACAGGGGGCTGACTGAAGCTTTCTTT TRBD1 TRBJ1-1 TRBV6-1
CAWSVPGRPYEQYF TGTGCCTGGAGTGTACCCGGGAGACCCTACGAGCAGTACTTC . TRBJ2-7 TRBV30
CASRTGQGENQPQHF TGTGCCAGCAGGACCGGACAGGGGGAGAATCAGCCCCAGCATTTT TRBD1 TRBJ1-5 TRBV28
CASSIGTDTQYF TGCGCCAGCAGTATCGGCACAGATACGCAGTATTTT . TRBJ2-3 TRBV5-1
CASSLAGSSGASSYNEQFF TGCGCCAGCAGCTTGGCCGGCAGTTCTGGGGCTAGCTCCTACAATGAGCAGTTCTTC . TRBJ2-1 TRBV5-1
CASSVGDTQYF TGTGCCAGCAGTGTTGGGGATACGCAGTATTTT . TRBJ2-3 TRBV2